One and the same sample provided the 18 T cell receptor beta chains below, sequenced in a study of T-cell reconstitution after alpha-beta-depleted transplantation in children. Unique molecular identifiers were used in preparing the TCRbeta library. One entry per CDR3 protein, called by TCRdb with MiXCR from the PCR reads. The sample comprises fewer than 750,000 distinct CDR3 sequences, roughly a quarter of which are singletons, and about 35% rests with the top ten. Sequences were derived from PBMCs, sampled before TCRalphabeta/CD19-depleted stem cell transplant. All receptors derive from a boy younger than two with Wiskott-Aldrich syndrome, due to receive a stem cell transplant.

This chain uses TRBV27 with TRBJ2-7; D possibly corresponds to TRBD1 (5 bases). Per germline, CDR1 MNHEY and CDR2 SMNVEV (reference sequence). The CDR3 is 16 amino acids. V gave up 5 bases and J gave up 4 bases, with 21 bases separating them. CDR3: CASSPLTGVVLYEQYF. The CDR3 coding sequence is TGTGCCAGCAGTCCCCTAACAGGAGTGGTCCTATACGAGCAGTACTTC.

This clonotype was observed a few times. This chain links TRBV5-1 with TRBJ2-2; 9 bases align to TRBD1. The CDR3 length is 16 residues. V lost 4 bases and J lost 1; bases outside the gene matches: 5. CDR1 is SGHRS, CDR2 YFSETQ, per germline. The CDR3: CASSSTGQGNTGELFF. CDR3 bases: TGCGCCAGCAGCAGCACGGGACAGGGGAACACCGGGGAGCTGTTTTTT.

V is TRBV4-1 and J is TRBJ2-7; 8 nucleotides match TRBD1. Germline lookup yields CDR1 MGHRA and CDR2 YSYEKL. The CDR3 consists of 16 residues. With 0 bases clipped from V and 4 bases from J, the junction kept 8 bases outside the gene matches. As DNA, the CDR3 is TGCGCCAGCAGCCAAGACGCAGGGGGCGCCGGGTACGAGCAGTACTTC. Encoded protein: CASSQDAGGAGYEQYF.

The V and J genes are TRBV4-2 and TRBJ1-6; D remains ambiguous. The CDR3 covers 16 residues. CDR1 is LGHNA, CDR2 YNFKEQ, per germline. The ends were cut back, 0 bases at V and 6 bases at J, with 12 bases in the middle. This CDR3 reads CASSQDGEFSNSPLHF. The CDR3 DNA sequence: TGTGCCAGCAGCCAAGACGGCGAGTTTAGTAATTCACCCCTCCACTTT.

This clonotype was recorded a few times. CDR3 DNA: TGTGCCAGCAGTTCAGCCTTATACAATCAGCCCCAGCATTTT. Its protein product is CASSSALYNQPQHF. The gene calls are TRBV28 and TRBJ1-5; D gene uncertain. Germline loops: CDR1 MDHEN, CDR2 SYDVKM. The CDR3 contains 14 residues. The V end was cut by 4 bases, the J end by 3 bases, with 10 bases between.

This clonotype has just a few counts. The V gene is TRBV4-2, the J gene TRBJ1-5; maybe TRBD1 (6 bases). Germline lookup yields CDR1 LGHNA and CDR2 YNFKEQ. This CDR3 spans 16 amino acids. V dropped 0 bases and J dropped 6 bases, with 15 bases sitting between them. CDR3 sequence (DNA): TGTGCCAGCAGCCAAGATCGTCGGGGGCATAGTCAGCCCCAGCATTTT. Its translation is CASSQDRRGHSQPQHF.

The V and J genes are TRBV5-1 and TRBJ2-5, with 7 bases lining up with TRBD2. The trim removed 3 bases at V and 5 bases at J, leaving 13 bases unmatched. CDR3 length: 16 residues. Germline CDR1 is SGHRS and CDR2 is YFSETQ. CDR3 in DNA: TGCGCCAGCAGCTGGGGAGGGTATGCTATTAAGGAGACCCAGTACTTC. This encodes CASSWGGYAIKETQYF.

This clonotype has only a few counts. The chain couples TRBV5-1 to TRBJ2-7; maybe TRBD1 (5 bases). The CDR3 loop spans 15 amino acids. CDR1 and CDR2 from the germline V gene are SGHRS and YFSETQ. Trimming left V 1 base short and J 1 base short, with 12 bases between. Here the CDR3 reads CASSLNRIHSYEQYF. The CDR3 DNA reads as TGCGCCAGCAGCTTGAACAGGATCCATTCCTACGAGCAGTACTTC. Complete variable domain (other parts from reference TRBV5-1 and TRBJ2-7): KAGVTQTPRYLIKTRGQQVTLSCSPISGHRSVSWYQQTPGQGLQFLFEYFSETQRNKGNFPGRFSGRQFSNSRSEMNVSTLELGDSALYLCASSLNRIHSYEQYFGPGTRLTVT.

The chain joins TRBV5-5 to TRBJ1-2; D might be TRBD1 (5 bases). Looked up from germline, CDR1 is SGHKS and CDR2 is YYEKEE (reference sequence). V shed 0 bases and J shed 8 bases, with 11 bases lying between them. This CDR3 is built from 13 residues. CDR3 protein: CASSLEGSRGYTF. The CDR3 coding sequence is TGTGCCAGCAGCTTGGAGGGGAGCCGCGGCTACACCTTC.

This sequence joins TRBV6-2 or TRBV6-3 and TRBJ1-5; the D gene is possibly TRBD1 (6 bases). Deletions cut 8 bases from V and 0 bases from J, with 17 bases between. Germline CDR1 reads MNHEY; CDR2 reads SVGEGT. The CDR3 totals 16 residues. As DNA, the CDR3 is TGTGCCAGCGACCGGGACACGATTTATAGCAATCAGCCCCAGCATTTT. Its protein product is CASDRDTIYSNQPQHF.

The chain recombines TRBV29-1 with TRBJ2-3, with a weak D call TRBD1 (5 bases). This CDR3 has 15 amino acids. In germline, CDR1 is SQVTM, CDR2 ANQGSEA. With 6 bases removed from V and 0 bases from J, the gap between germline ends came to 16 bases. The CDR3 DNA reads TGCAGCGTCCCCACGAAAGGGGCCAGCACAGATACGCAGTATTTT. The encoded protein is CSVPTKGASTDTQYF.

The rearrangement links TRBV5-6 to TRBJ1-3; D not certain. This CDR3 contains 13 residues. Trimming pared 3 bases from V and 3 bases from J, leaving 7 bases between. Germline V lookup: CDR1 SGHDT, CDR2 YYEEEE. CDR3 loop: CASSSRIGNTIYF. CDR3 in DNA: TGTGCCAGCAGCTCGCGAATTGGAAACACCATATATTTT. The full variable domain, completed using reference TRBV5-6 and TRBJ1-3, is DAGVTQSPTHLIKTRGQQVTLRCSPKSGHDTVSWYQQALGQGPQFIFQYYEEEERQRGNFPDRFSGHQFPNYSSELNVNALLLGDSALYLCASSSRIGNTIYFGEGSWLTVV.

This chain uses TRBV5-5 with TRBJ2-1; 8 bases line up with TRBD2. The V gene end was trimmed by 0 bases and the J gene end by 5 bases; junction bases not matched to a gene: 13. Germline CDR1 SGHKS, CDR2 YYEKEE (reference sequence). The CDR3 contains 18 residues. CDR3 nucleotides: TGTGCCAGCAGCTTGGCCAGGTTAGCGGGAACTAGGAACAATGAGCAGTTCTTC. Protein sequence: CASSLARLAGTRNNEQFF.

This clonotype has only a few counts. This chain uses TRBV27 with TRBJ2-1, with TRBD2 as a possible D gene (5 bases). This CDR3 contains 15 residues. Germline CDR1 and CDR2: MNHEY and SMNVEV (reference sequence). The V gene lost 4 bases and the J gene lost 9 bases, with 19 bases spanning the gap. The CDR3 loop is CASSSLLLGGGEQFF. The CDR3 region has the DNA TGTGCCAGCAGTTCCCTACTACTAGGAGGAGGTGAGCAGTTCTTC.

V usage is TRBV24-1 and J usage is TRBJ2-1, with 12 bases that match TRBD2. The CDR3 runs to 19 residues. Per germline, CDR1 KGHDR and CDR2 SFDVKD. V shed 1 base, J shed 3 bases, and the junction held 9 bases outside the gene matches. Here the CDR3 reads CATSDLTSGRLFHYNEQFF. The DNA for the CDR3 is TGTGCCACCAGTGATTTAACTAGCGGGAGGCTATTCCACTACAATGAGCAGTTCTTC.

Here the CDR3 reads CASSQDRGRQPQHF. CDR3 bases: TGCGCCAGCAGCCAGGACAGGGGAAGACAGCCCCAGCATTTT. The chain uses TRBV4-1 and TRBJ1-5, with 9 bases that match TRBD1. CDR3 size: 14 residues. Unmatched junction bases numbered 4, after V lost 3 bases and J lost 7 bases. CDR1 and CDR2 (germline): MGHRA, YSYEKL.

The chain employs TRBV27 and TRBJ1-1; D uncertain. V lost 5 bases, J lost 11 bases, and 15 bases lay in between. The CDR3 contains 12 residues. Germline CDR1 reads MNHEY; CDR2 reads SMNVEV (reference sequence). The CDR3 DNA reads TGTGCCAGCAGTCCCACACGACAAGCCGCTTTCTTT. As protein: CASSPTRQAAFF.

This clonotype was seen only a few times. V usage is TRBV5-1 and J usage is TRBJ2-7; 8 nucleotides line up with TRBD1. In germline, CDR1 is SGHRS, CDR2 YFSETQ. This CDR3 contains 15 residues. Germline trimming cut 2 bases from V and 1 base from J; bases unmatched to any gene: 5. CDR3 loop: CASSFGQGVSYEQYF. CDR3 nucleotides: TGCGCCAGCAGCTTCGGACAGGGAGTTTCCTACGAGCAGTACTTC.